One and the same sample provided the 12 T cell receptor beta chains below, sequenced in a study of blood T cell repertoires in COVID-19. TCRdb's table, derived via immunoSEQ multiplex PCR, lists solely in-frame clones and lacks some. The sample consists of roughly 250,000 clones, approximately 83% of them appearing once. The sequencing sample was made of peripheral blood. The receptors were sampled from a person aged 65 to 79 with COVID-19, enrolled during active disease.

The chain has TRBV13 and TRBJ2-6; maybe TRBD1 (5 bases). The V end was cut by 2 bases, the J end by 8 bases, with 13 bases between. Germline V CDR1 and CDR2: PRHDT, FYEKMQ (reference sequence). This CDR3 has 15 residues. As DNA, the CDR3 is TGTGCCAGCAGCTTACGTAGGGGTACGTCCAACGTCCTGACTTTC. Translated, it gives CASSLRRGTSNVLTF.

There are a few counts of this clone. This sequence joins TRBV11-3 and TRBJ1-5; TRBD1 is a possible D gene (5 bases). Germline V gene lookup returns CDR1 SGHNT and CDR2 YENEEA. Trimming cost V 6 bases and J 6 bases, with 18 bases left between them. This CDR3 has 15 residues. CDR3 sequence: CASRNAPQGTQPQHF. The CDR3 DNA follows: TGTGCCAGCAGGAACGCACCGCAGGGTACTCAGCCCCAGCATTTT.

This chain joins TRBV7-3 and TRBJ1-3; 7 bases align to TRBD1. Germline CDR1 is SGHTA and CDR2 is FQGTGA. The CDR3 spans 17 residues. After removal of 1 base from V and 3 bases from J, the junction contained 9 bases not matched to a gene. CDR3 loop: CASSLNGGTDSGNTIYF. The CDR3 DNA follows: TGTGCCAGCAGCTTAAATGGGGGGACAGATAGTGGAAACACCATATATTTT.

CDR3 DNA: TGTGCCAGCAGCTTAGTTTTACGGGGGGGTAGTGGCTACACCTTC. This sequence encodes CASSLVLRGGSGYTF. The V call is TRBV7-2, the J call TRBJ1-2, with D perhaps matching TRBD1 (5 bases). The V gene lost 1 base and the J gene lost 7 bases, with 16 bases spanning the gap. Per the germline V gene, CDR1 is SGHTA and CDR2 is FQGNSA. The CDR3 runs 15 residues.

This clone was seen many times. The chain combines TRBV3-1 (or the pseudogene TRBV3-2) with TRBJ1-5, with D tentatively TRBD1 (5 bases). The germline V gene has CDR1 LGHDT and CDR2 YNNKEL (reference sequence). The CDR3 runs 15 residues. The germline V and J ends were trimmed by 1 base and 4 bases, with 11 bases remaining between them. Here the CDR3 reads CASSQAGSGNQPQHF. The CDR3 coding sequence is TGTGCCAGCAGCCAAGCAGGGTCGGGTAATCAGCCCCAGCATTTT.

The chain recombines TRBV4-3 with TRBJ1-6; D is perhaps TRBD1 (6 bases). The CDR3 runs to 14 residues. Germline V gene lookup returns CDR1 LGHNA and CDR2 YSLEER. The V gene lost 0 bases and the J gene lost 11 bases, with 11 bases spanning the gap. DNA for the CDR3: TGCGCCAGCAGCCAAGACCGACAGGTTCCACCCCTCCACTTT. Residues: CASSQDRQVPPLHF.

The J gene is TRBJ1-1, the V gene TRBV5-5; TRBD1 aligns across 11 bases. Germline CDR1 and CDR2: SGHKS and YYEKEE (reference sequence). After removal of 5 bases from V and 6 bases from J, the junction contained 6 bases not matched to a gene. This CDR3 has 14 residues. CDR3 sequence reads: CASRTGTGGAEAFF. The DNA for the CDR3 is TGTGCCAGCAGGACCGGGACAGGGGGGGCTGAAGCTTTCTTT.

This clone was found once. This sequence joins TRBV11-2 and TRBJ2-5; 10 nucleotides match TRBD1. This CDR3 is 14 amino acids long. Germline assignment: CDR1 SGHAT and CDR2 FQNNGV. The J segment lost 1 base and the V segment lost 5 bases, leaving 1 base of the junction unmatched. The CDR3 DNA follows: TGTGCCAGCAGCCGGACAGGGGGCCAAGAGACCCAGTACTTC. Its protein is CASSRTGGQETQYF.

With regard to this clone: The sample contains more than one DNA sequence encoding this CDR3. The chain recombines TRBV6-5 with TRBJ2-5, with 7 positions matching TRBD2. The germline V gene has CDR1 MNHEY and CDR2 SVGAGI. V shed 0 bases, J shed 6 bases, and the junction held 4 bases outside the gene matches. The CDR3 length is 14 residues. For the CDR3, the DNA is TGTGCCAGCAGTTACTCGGGGGGGGGAAAGACCCAGTACTTC. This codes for CASSYSGGGKTQYF.

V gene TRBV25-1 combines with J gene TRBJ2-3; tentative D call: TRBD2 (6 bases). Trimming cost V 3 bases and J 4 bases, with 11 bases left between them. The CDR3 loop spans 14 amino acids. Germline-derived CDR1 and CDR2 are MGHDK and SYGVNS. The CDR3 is CASSDGGLADTQYF. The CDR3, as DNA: TGTGCCAGCAGTGATGGAGGGCTAGCAGATACGCAGTATTTT.

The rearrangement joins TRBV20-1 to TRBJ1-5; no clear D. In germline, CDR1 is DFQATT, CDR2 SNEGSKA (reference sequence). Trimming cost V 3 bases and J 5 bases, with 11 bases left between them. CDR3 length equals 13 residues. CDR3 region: CSASSGVDQPQHF. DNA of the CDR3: TGCAGTGCTAGTTCCGGGGTGGATCAGCCCCAGCATTTT.

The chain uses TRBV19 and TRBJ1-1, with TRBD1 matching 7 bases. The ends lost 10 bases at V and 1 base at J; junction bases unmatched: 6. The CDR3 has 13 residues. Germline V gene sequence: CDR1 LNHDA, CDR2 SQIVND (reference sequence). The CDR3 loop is CATSQGRNTEAFF. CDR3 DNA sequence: TGTGCCACATCACAGGGGAGGAACACTGAAGCTTTCTTT.